Each of the 9 T cell receptor beta chains below was sequenced from the same sample in a study of CD8+ T cells in alopecia areata. Extraction of RNA preceded its reverse transcription into cDNA, which served as the sequencing template. The data were produced by immunoSEQ multiplex PCR, yet TCRdb's version contains in-frame clones alone and is incomplete. The sample consists of approximately 140,000 clones, 70% to 90% of them appearing once. The treatment denotes: oral pan-JAK inhibitor, 5-10 mg twice daily. This material consisted of CD8+ T cells sorted from blood, taken at week 4, from a patient treated with tofacitinib. These receptors all come from a human donor with alopecia areata.

This clone has only a few counts. The chain employs TRBV6-5 and TRBJ1-5; D remains ambiguous. CDR3 size: 12 residues. In germline, CDR1 is MNHEY, CDR2 SVGAGI. V was clipped by 4 bases and J by 11 bases, with 12 bases between them. The CDR3 bases are TGTGCCAGCAGTTCCCACCTGGGGACCCAGCATTTT. Amino acids: CASSSHLGTQHF.

A few counts support this clone. Other DNA sequences in this sample translate to the same CDR3. The rearrangement joins TRBV27 to TRBJ2-7; 11 bases line up with TRBD1. The ends lost 4 bases at V and 3 bases at J; junction bases unmatched: 2. CDR3 length equals 14 residues. Germline lookup yields CDR1 MNHEY and CDR2 SMNVEV (reference sequence). CDR3 sequence: CASSSGTGGYEQYF. CDR3 nucleotides: TGTGCCAGCAGTTCGGGGACAGGGGGCTACGAGCAGTACTTC.

This clone was counted a few times. The rearrangement joins TRBV12-5 to TRBJ2-1, with D perhaps matching TRBD2 (8 bases). Trimming cost V 6 bases and J 4 bases, with 19 bases left between them. This CDR3 is 16 amino acids long. CDR1 and CDR2 from the germline V gene are LGHNT and FRNRAP. CDR3 coding DNA: TGTGCTAGTGGCCGGGAGGGACAGCCGCCTTACAATGAGCAGTTCTTC. Protein sequence: CASGREGQPPYNEQFF.

The rearrangement joins TRBV29-1 to TRBJ1-2; D unresolved. Between the trimmed V and J ends, which lost 0 bases and 14 bases, there was a span of 19 bases. This CDR3 region has 13 residues. The germline CDR1 and CDR2 sequences are SQVTM and ANQGSEA. The CDR3 bases are TGCAGCGTTGAAGAGAATCGCGGACCGGCGAAGACCTTC. It is translated as CSVEENRGPAKTF.

This chain links TRBV9 with TRBJ1-4; D not resolved. Trimming removed 0 bases at V and 4 bases at J, with 7 bases between. CDR1 and CDR2 (germline): SGDLS, YYNGEE. CDR3 length: 14 residues. CDR3 sequence: CASSVVGSNEKLFF. Here the CDR3 DNA reads TGTGCCAGCAGCGTAGTGGGCAGTAATGAAAAACTGTTTTTT.

The chain recombines TRBV7-9 with TRBJ2-7, with 8 positions matching TRBD2. This CDR3 has 17 amino acids. V lost 5 bases and J lost 2; bases outside the gene matches: 14. Germline CDR1 is SEHNR and CDR2 is FQNEAQ (reference sequence). In DNA, the CDR3 is TGTGCCAGCAGCCTCGGGGGGCAGCGGGAGACCCCCTACGAGCAGTACTTC. Amino acid sequence: CASSLGGQRETPYEQYF.

The chain joins TRBV7-9 to TRBJ2-2; possibly TRBD1 or TRBD2 for D (5 bases each). The V gene's germline CDR1 is SEHNR and CDR2 FQNEAQ (reference sequence). V gave up 5 bases and J gave up 3 bases, with 22 bases separating them. The CDR3 has 18 amino acids. As DNA, the CDR3 is TGTGCCAGCAGCCCTAAACTAGACGGGACCTCTTACACCGGGGAGCTGTTTTTT. This translates into CASSPKLDGTSYTGELFF.

The chain joins TRBV4-1 to TRBJ2-1; no firm D call. Trimming removed 1 base from V and 9 bases from J, with 7 bases in between. The CDR3 spans 12 residues. Germline CDR1 MGHRA, CDR2 YSYEKL. The CDR3 nucleotides read TGCGCCAGCAGCCAAGGGTCACTTGAGCAGTTCTTC. Protein: CASSQGSLEQFF.

This clone was counted between two and nine times. V gene TRBV19 combines with J gene TRBJ2-1; tentative D call: TRBD2 (7 bases). This CDR3 has 13 amino acids. Trimming left V 6 bases short and J 7 bases short, with 13 bases between. Germline-derived CDR1 and CDR2 are LNHDA and SQIVND (reference sequence). The CDR3 nucleotides read TGTGCCAGTAGAGGGGGGGGCCTAAATGAGCAGTTCTTC. It specifies CASRGGGLNEQFF.